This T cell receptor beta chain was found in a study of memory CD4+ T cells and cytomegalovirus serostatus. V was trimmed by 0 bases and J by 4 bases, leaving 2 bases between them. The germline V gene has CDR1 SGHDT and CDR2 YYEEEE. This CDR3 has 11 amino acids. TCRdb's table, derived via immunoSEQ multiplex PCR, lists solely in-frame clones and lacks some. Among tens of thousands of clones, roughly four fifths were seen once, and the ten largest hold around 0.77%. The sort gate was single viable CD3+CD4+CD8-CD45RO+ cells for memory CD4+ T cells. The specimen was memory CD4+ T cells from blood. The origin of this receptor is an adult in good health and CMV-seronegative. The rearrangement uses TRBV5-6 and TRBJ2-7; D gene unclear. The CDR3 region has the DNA TGTGCCAGCAGCTTGGGGTACGAGCAGTACTTC. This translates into CASSLGYEQYF.